This T cell receptor beta chain came from a study of blood T cell repertoires in COVID-19. Study in general: Samples taken during acute and convalescent COVID-19 were collected in the United States, Italy and Spain. T cells, B-cell-depleted T cells, or PBMCs supplied cDNA or gDNA.

The table lists this clone with a count of one. Source study methods: Amplification with reference gene primers provided the estimates of nucleated cell counts. The table came from immunoSEQ multiplex PCR; TCRdb's copy has only in-frame clones and leaves some out. From that table come the V and J calls and clone size; the DNA was used to work out D and trimming. The data contain a few hundred thousand clones, just under 90% of them singletons. Trimming took 0 bases from V and 2 from J, leaving 13 bases between them. CDR1 is MRHNA, CDR2 SNTAGT, per germline. This CDR3 spans 16 amino acids. The TCR sequence derives from a woman between 40 and 55 years old with acute or convalescent COVID-19. This rearrangement joins TRBV6-4 to TRBJ1-1, with a possible D match to TRBD1 (5 bases). The sequencing input was peripheral blood. The CDR3 sequence: CASSDSRGGYNTEAFF. DNA for the CDR3: TGTGCCAGCAGTGACTCACGTGGGGGGTATAACACTGAAGCTTTCTTT.